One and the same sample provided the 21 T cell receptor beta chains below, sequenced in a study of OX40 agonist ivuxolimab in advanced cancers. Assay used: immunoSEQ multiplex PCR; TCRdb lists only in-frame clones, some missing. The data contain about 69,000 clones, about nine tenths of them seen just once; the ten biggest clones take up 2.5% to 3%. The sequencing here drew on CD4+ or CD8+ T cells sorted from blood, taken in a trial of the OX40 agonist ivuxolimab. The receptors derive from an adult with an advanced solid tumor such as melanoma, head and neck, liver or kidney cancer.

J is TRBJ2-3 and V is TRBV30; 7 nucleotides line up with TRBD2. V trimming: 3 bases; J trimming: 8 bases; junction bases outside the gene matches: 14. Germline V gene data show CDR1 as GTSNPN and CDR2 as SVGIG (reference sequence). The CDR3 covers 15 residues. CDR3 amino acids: CAWSVGGGGEGTQYF. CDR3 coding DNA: TGTGCCTGGAGCGTAGGTGGCGGGGGTGAGGGTACGCAGTATTTT.

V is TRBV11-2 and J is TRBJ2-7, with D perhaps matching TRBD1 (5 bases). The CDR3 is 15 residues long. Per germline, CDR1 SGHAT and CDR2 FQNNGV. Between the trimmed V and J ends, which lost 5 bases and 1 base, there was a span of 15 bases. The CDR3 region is CASSKDTGPSYEQYF. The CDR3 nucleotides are TGTGCCAGCAGCAAGGACACAGGACCGTCCTACGAGCAGTACTTC.

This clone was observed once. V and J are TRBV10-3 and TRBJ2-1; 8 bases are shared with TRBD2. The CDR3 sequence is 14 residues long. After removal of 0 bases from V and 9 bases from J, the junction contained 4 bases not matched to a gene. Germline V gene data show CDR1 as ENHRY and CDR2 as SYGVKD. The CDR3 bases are TGTGCCATCAGTGAGTCGTTACTAGCGGTTGAGCAGTTCTTC. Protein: CAISESLLAVEQFF.

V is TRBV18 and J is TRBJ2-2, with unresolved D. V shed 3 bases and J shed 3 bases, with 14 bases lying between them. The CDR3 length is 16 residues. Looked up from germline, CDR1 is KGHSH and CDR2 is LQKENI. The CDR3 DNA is TGTGCCAGCTCACCGTATTCTGGGTCGCACACCGGGGAGCTGTTTTTT. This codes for CASSPYSGSHTGELFF.

CDR3 amino acids: CASSLRGRVNTEAFF. In DNA form, the CDR3 reads TGTGCCAGCAGCTTAAGAGGGAGGGTGAACACTGAAGCTTTCTTT. The chain joins TRBV11-1 to TRBJ1-1; no clear D. The CDR3 runs 15 residues. V was shortened by 2 bases and J by 0 bases, with 10 bases between the two germline ends. Germline lookup yields CDR1 SGHAT and CDR2 FQDESV (reference sequence).

This chain's CDR3 is CAWQRGTGNEKLFF. CDR3 DNA sequence: TGTGCCTGGCAGCGCGGGACAGGGAATGAAAAACTGTTTTTT. The chain uses TRBV30 and TRBJ1-4; 9 positions match TRBD1. The trim removed 5 bases at V and 5 bases at J, leaving 6 bases unmatched. This CDR3 comprises 14 residues. From germline, CDR1 is GTSNPN and CDR2 SVGIG (reference sequence).

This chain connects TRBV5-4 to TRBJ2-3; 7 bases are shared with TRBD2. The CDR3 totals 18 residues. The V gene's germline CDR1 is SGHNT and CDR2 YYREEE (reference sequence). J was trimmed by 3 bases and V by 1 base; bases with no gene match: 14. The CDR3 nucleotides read TGTGCCAGCAGCTTGTATGGGCGTTCCGGGGGGAAGACAGATACGCAGTATTTT. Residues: CASSLYGRSGGKTDTQYF.

CDR3 amino acids: CASSPDIVGETQYF. In nucleotides, the CDR3 is TGTGCCAGCTCACCCGACATAGTGGGAGAGACCCAGTACTTC. The V and J genes are TRBV18 and TRBJ2-5; D not certain. Germline V gene data show CDR1 as KGHSH and CDR2 as LQKENI. This CDR3 region has 14 residues. V lost 3 bases, J lost 4 bases, and 12 bases lay in between. The whole variable domain, remainder taken from reference TRBV18 and TRBJ2-5, is NAGVMQNPRHLVRRRGQEARLRCSPMKGHSHVYWYRQLPEEGLKFMVYLQKENIIDESGMPKERFSAEFPKEGPSILRIQQVVRGDSAAYFCASSPDIVGETQYFGPGTRLLVL.

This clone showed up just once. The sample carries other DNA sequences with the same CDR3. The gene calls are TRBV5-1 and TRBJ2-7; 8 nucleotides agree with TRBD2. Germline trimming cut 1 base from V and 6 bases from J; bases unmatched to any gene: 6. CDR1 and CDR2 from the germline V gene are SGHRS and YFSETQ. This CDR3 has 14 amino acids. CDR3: CASSLRWGLVEQYF. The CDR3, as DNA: TGCGCCAGCAGCTTGCGGTGGGGACTAGTCGAGCAGTACTTC. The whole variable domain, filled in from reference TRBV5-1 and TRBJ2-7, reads KAGVTQTPRYLIKTRGQQVTLSCSPISGHRSVSWYQQTPGQGLQFLFEYFSETQRNKGNFPGRFSGRQFSNSRSEMNVSTLELGDSALYLCASSLRWGLVEQYFGPGTRLTVT.

CDR3 loop: CASSSGGVGYGYTF. The CDR3 bases are TGTGCCAGCAGCTCCGGGGGGGTTGGCTATGGCTACACCTTC. This sequence joins TRBV4-2 and TRBJ1-2; possibly TRBD1 for D (5 bases). CDR3 length: 14 amino acids. Deletions cut 5 bases from V and 4 bases from J, with 14 bases between. Germline CDR1 and CDR2: LGHNA and YNFKEQ.

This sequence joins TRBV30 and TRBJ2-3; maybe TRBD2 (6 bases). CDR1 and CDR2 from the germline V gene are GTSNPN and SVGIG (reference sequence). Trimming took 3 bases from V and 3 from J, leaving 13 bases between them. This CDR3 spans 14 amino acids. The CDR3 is CAWSPGVWTDTQYF. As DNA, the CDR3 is TGTGCCTGGAGCCCGGGGGTGTGGACAGATACGCAGTATTTT.

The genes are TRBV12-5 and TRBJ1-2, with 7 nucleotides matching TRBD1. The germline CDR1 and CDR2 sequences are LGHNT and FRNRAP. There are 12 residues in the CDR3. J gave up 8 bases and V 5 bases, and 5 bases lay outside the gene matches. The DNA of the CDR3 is TGTGCTAGTGGTAACCGACAGGGCGGCTACACCTTC. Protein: CASGNRQGGYTF.

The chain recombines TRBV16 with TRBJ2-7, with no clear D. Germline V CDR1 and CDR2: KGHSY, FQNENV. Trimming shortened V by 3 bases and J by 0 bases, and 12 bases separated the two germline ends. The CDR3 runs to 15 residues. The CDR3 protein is CASSQTDGLSYEQYF. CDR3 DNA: TGTGCCAGCAGCCAGACCGACGGTCTCTCCTACGAGCAGTACTTC.

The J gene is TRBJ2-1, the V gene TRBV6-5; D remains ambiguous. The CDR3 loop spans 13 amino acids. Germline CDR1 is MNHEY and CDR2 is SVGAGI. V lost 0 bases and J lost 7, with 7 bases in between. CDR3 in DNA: TGTGCCAGCAGTTACTCGTTACTGAATGAGCAGTTCTTC. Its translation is CASSYSLLNEQFF.

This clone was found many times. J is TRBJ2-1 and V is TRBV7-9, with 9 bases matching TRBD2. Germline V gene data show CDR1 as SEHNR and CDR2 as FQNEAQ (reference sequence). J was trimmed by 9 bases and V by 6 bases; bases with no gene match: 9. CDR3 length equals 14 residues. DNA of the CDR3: TGTGCCAGCAGTCCGGGACTAGCTGTCAGTGAGCAGTTCTTC. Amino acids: CASSPGLAVSEQFF.

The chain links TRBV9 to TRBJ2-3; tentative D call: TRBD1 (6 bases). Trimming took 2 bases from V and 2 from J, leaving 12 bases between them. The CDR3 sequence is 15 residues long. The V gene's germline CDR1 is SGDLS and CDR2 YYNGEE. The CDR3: CASSVRGGDTDTQYF. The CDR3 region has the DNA TGTGCCAGCAGCGTCAGAGGGGGAGACACAGATACGCAGTATTTT.

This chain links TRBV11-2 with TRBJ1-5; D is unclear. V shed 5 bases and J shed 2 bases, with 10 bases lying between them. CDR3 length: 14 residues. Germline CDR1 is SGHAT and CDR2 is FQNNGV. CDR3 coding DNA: TGTGCCAGCAGCCCCCGATCAGGCAATCAGCCCCAGCATTTT. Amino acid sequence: CASSPRSGNQPQHF.

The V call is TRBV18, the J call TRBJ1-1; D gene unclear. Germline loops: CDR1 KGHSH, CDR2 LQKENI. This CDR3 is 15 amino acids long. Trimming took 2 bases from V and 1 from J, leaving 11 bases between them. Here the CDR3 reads CASSPARTPNTEAFF. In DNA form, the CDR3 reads TGTGCCAGCTCACCAGCTCGGACTCCGAACACTGAAGCTTTCTTT.

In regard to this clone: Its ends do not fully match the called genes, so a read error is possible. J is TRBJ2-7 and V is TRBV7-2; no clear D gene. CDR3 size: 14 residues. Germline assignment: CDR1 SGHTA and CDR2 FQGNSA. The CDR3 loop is CASSWREGSNEQYF. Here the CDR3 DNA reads TGTGCCAGCAGCTGGAGAGAAGGCTCCAACGAGCAGTACTTC.

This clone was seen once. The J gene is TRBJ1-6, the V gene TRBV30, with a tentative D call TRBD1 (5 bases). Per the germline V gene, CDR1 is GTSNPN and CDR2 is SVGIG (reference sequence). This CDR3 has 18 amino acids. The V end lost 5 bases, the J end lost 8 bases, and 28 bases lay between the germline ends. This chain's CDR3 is CAWLKGRLALGGDSPLHF. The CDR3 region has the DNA TGTGCCTGGCTTAAGGGACGCCTGGCCTTGGGGGGGGATTCACCCCTCCACTTT.

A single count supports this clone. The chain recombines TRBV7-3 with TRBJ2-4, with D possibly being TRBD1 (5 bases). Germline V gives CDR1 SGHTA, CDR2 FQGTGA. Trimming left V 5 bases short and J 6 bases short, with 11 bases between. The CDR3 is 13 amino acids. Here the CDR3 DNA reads TGTGCCAGCAGCGCCCCGGACACAAACATTCAGTACTTC. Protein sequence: CASSAPDTNIQYF.